The 18 T cell receptor beta chains presented below share a single source sample, sequenced in a study of Graves' ophthalmopathy and Graves' hyperthyroidism. From RNA, the CDR3 regions of TCR beta chains were amplified and sequenced. Second-round multiplex PCR came after a first-round RT-PCR that employed HTBI primers. TCRdb re-called the multiplex PCR reads with MiXCR, one entry per CDR3 protein. This sample carries 400,000 to 450,000 distinct CDR3 sequences, about 21% of them seen once, and the ten largest clones take approximately 3.2%. Material: peripheral blood. The source of these receptors is a woman under 30 with stable Graves' hyperthyroidism.

The table lists this clonotype with many counts. The chain has TRBV12-3 or TRBV12-4 and TRBJ2-7, with no clear D. V lost 6 bases, J lost 6 bases, and 15 bases lay in between. The CDR3 spans 13 residues. The CDR3 loop is CASSPEGFTEQYF. As DNA, the CDR3 is TGTGCCAGCAGCCCTGAAGGATTTACCGAGCAGTACTTC.

This clonotype is classed as medium-sized (0.01 to 0.1%). This sequence joins TRBV12-3 or TRBV12-4 and TRBJ2-5; maybe TRBD1 (7 bases). The V gene lost 3 bases and the J gene lost 4 bases, with 12 bases spanning the gap. CDR3 size: 14 residues. CDR3 bases: TGTGCCAGCAGTTTTAACAGGGGAGGAGAGACCCAGTACTTC. Translation: CASSFNRGGETQYF.

This clonotype was detected ten times or more. The chain employs TRBV7-2 and TRBJ1-6; D might be TRBD1 (5 bases). Germline V gives CDR1 SGHTA, CDR2 FQGNSA. The germline V and J ends were trimmed by 0 bases and 0 bases, with 6 bases remaining between them. The CDR3 runs 16 residues. CDR3 in amino acids: CASSLAGDSYNSPLHF. In DNA, the CDR3 is TGTGCCAGCAGCTTAGCGGGGGACTCCTATAATTCACCCCTCCACTTT.

The table lists this clonotype with many counts. An end of the junction does not agree with germline; a read error may underlie this. The chain recombines TRBV6-1 with TRBJ2-4; 10 bases map to TRBD2. Germline CDR1 MNHNS, CDR2 SASEGT. The CDR3 has 17 amino acids. The CDR3 DNA follows: TGTGCCAGCAGTGTTGTACCAGCGGGAGGGGCCAAAAACATTAAGTACTTC. Its protein is CASSVVPAGGAKNIKYF.

This clonotype has at least ten counts. The rearrangement uses TRBV6-2 or TRBV6-3 and TRBJ1-1, with 7 positions matching TRBD1. The CDR3 is 15 residues long. Trimming cost V 5 bases and J 4 bases; bases outside gene matches: 10. Germline CDR1 reads MNHEY; CDR2 reads SVGEGT. This CDR3 is CASSDRVLGGTEAFF. The CDR3 DNA follows: TGTGCCAGCAGTGACAGGGTCTTGGGGGGCACTGAAGCTTTCTTT.

This clonotype was detected ten times or more. The chain combines TRBV5-1 with TRBJ2-7; possibly TRBD1 for D (6 bases). The CDR3 covers 14 residues. The V gene's germline CDR1 is SGHRS and CDR2 YFSETQ. Trimming removed 4 bases at V and 2 bases at J, with 13 bases between. The CDR3 loop reads CASSPDSATYEQYF. As DNA, the CDR3 is TGCGCCAGCAGCCCGGACAGTGCGACCTACGAGCAGTACTTC.

This clonotype came up many times. The V gene is TRBV7-6, the J gene TRBJ2-5; D unclear. Germline loops: CDR1 SGHVS, CDR2 FNYEAQ. CDR3 length: 13 residues. Trimming shortened V by 4 bases and J by 5 bases, and 11 bases separated the two germline ends. This chain's CDR3 is CASSSIRVETQYF. The CDR3 DNA is TGTGCCAGCAGCTCTATTCGCGTGGAGACCCAGTACTTC.

This clonotype was recorded many times. The chain is built from TRBV24-1 and TRBJ1-5; 9 nucleotides align to TRBD1. The J segment lost 4 bases and the V segment lost 2 bases, leaving 2 bases of the junction unmatched. The length of the CDR3 is 15 residues. Per germline, CDR1 KGHDR and CDR2 SFDVKD. CDR3 DNA sequence: TGTGCCACCAGTGATTCACAGGGGGCGAATCAGCCCCAGCATTTT. Translation gives CATSDSQGANQPQHF.

This clonotype has more than one count but fewer than ten. A read error may account for a junction end that differs from germline. V is TRBV12-3 or TRBV12-4 and J is TRBJ2-5; perhaps TRBD1 as D (5 bases). The CDR3 is 13 amino acids. This chain's CDR3 is CASSPGSQETKYF. The CDR3 DNA reads as TGTGCCAGCAGTCCAGGGTCCCAAGAGACCAAGTACTTC.

At least ten counts were recorded for this clonotype. This rearrangement joins TRBV30 to TRBJ2-7; D unresolved. The CDR3 sequence is 12 residues long. Trimming removed 4 bases at V and 4 bases at J, with 11 bases between. Germline CDR1 is GTSNPN and CDR2 is SVGIG (reference sequence). As DNA, the CDR3 is TGTGCCTGGATGGGTGCCGAGTACGAGCAGTACTTC. Protein: CAWMGAEYEQYF. Full variable domain (remainder filled in from reference TRBV30 and TRBJ2-7): SQTIHQWPATLVQPVGSPLSLECTVEGTSNPNLYWYRQAAGRGLQLLFYSVGIGQISSEVPQNLSASRPQDRQFILSSKKLLLSDSGFYLCAWMGAEYEQYFGPGTRLTVT.

This clonotype was seen a handful of times. The gene calls are TRBV6-4 and TRBJ2-2; D may match TRBD1 or TRBD2 (5 bases each). Germline CDR1 is MRHNA and CDR2 is SNTAGT. V was cut by 2 bases and J by 3 bases, with 13 bases left in between. The CDR3 has 16 amino acids. The CDR3 is CASSDGLRGDTGELFF. CDR3 coding DNA: TGTGCCAGCAGTGACGGATTGAGGGGAGACACCGGGGAGCTGTTTTTT.

This clonotype was seen ten or more times. The J gene is TRBJ1-6, the V gene TRBV12-3 or TRBV12-4, with D possibly being TRBD1 (5 bases). This CDR3 is built from 16 residues. Trimming took 6 bases from V and 5 from J, leaving 17 bases between them. CDR3 loop: CASRNGGSGHNSPLHF. As DNA, the CDR3 is TGTGCCAGCAGGAATGGGGGATCGGGCCATAATTCACCCCTCCACTTT.

This clonotype was seen a handful of times. This likely traces to a read error, being one base from a far larger clone. This sequence joins TRBV7-2 and TRBJ2-7; D uncertain. The germline V gene encodes CDR1 SGHTA and CDR2 FQGNSA. The CDR3 spans 12 residues. The CDR3 here is CSSSFSTYEQYF. DNA of the CDR3: TGTTCCAGCAGCTTCTCCACCTACGAGCAGTACTTC.

This clonotype was observed a few times. The rearrangement links TRBV27 to TRBJ2-4; tentative D call: TRBD2 (7 bases). The CDR3 consists of 17 residues. CDR1 and CDR2 from the germline V gene are MNHEY and SMNVEV (reference sequence). V gave up 7 bases and J gave up 8 bases, with 27 bases separating them. CDR3 region: CASIRRGGQGVSDIQYF. The CDR3 nucleotides read TGTGCCAGCATCCGTAGGGGGGGTCAGGGCGTTTCGGACATTCAGTACTTC.

In its sample, this clonotype was seen many times. V and J are TRBV6-5 and TRBJ1-2; 12 nucleotides match TRBD1. The CDR3 contains 16 residues. The germline gives CDR1 MNHEY, CDR2 SVGAGI. With V trimmed by 6 bases and J by 8 bases, 13 bases remained unmatched. The CDR3 protein is CASRPVGDRGLGGYTF. CDR3 nucleotides: TGTGCCAGCAGACCTGTGGGGGACAGGGGGCTCGGAGGCTACACCTTC.

This clonotype was observed at least ten times. The gene calls are TRBV7-6 and TRBJ2-6; D may be TRBD1 (5 bases). The CDR3 runs to 17 residues. Germline CDR1 and CDR2: SGHVS and FNYEAQ. The V and J ends lost 1 base and 2 bases respectively, with 12 bases between them. CDR3 amino acids: CASSLEGRATGANVLTF. DNA for the CDR3: TGTGCCAGCAGCTTAGAGGGCAGGGCGACTGGGGCCAACGTCCTGACTTTC.

This clonotype occurred a few times. The V and J genes are TRBV27 and TRBJ2-7; D might be TRBD1 (5 bases). The CDR3 consists of 15 residues. From germline, CDR1 is MNHEY and CDR2 SMNVEV (reference sequence). V was shortened by 6 bases and J by 0 bases, with 15 bases between the two germline ends. CDR3 protein: CASSWTTESSYEQYF. The DNA of the CDR3 is TGTGCCAGCAGCTGGACAACGGAGAGCTCCTACGAGCAGTACTTC.

Many counts were recorded for this clonotype. In nucleotides, the CDR3 is TGCAGCGTTGAGGTGTATATCGGCGACGAGCAGTACTTC. Its protein is CSVEVYIGDEQYF. The rearrangement joins TRBV29-1 to TRBJ2-7; D gene unclear. The germline CDR1 and CDR2 sequences are SQVTM and ANQGSEA. Trimming pared 3 bases from V and 5 bases from J, leaving 14 bases between. The CDR3 contains 13 residues.